This T cell receptor (beta chain) was identified during a study of T-cell reconstitution after alpha-beta-depleted transplantation in children. Broader study findings: Some patients owed their high day-60 TCRbeta diversity to surviving recipient T cells and thymic progenitors. In patients about two months after transplant, alpha-beta T cells reportedly arose from several hundred expanded graft clones.

This clonotype occurred many times. The antigen remains undetermined. The CDR3 has 16 residues. J gave up 3 bases and V 5 bases, and 8 bases lay outside the gene matches. The TCRbeta library incorporated unique molecular identifiers. TCRdb re-called the PCR reads through MiXCR, storing one row per CDR3 protein. Of hundreds of thousands of distinct CDR3 sequences in the sample, roughly a tenth were seen once. The source was PBMCs, collected before TCRalphabeta/CD19-depleted stem cell transplant. The TCR sequence derives from a child under three years old with acute myeloid leukemia, due to receive a stem cell transplant. J is TRBJ2-2 and V is TRBV12-3 or TRBV12-4; 8 bases are shared with TRBD2. CDR3 DNA sequence: TGTGCCAGCAGTCTTGCCGGGACTAGTTACACCGGGGAGCTGTTTTTT. The encoded protein is CASSLAGTSYTGELFF.